These T cell receptor beta chains were read from a single sample in a study of shared clonotypes between healthy human individuals. Using immunoSEQ multiplex PCR, the repertoire was profiled, and TCRdb retains in-frame clones only, with some absent. The sample gives about 530,000 clones, nearly 80% of which show up once; roughly an eighth is in the top ten. Specimen: PBMCs. These receptors all stem from a woman in her forties in good health. Some clones in this sample may be carry-over from other donors' samples. CDR3s include the opening cysteine and the closing phenylalanine or tryptophan. The D gene is left open where the match is weak. Rows may omit the clone size; those that give it use once, few, many or a size class.

j_call d_call clone_size v_call cdr3_aa cdr3_nt
TRBJ2-7 NA NA TRBV7-3 CASSPADRYEQYF TGTGCCAGCAGCCCAGCGGACCGCTACGAGCAGTACTTC
TRBJ1-5 NA NA TRBV7-3 CASSSRWAAPFSNQPQHF TGTGCCAGCAGCTCTAGGTGGGCAGCACCCTTTAGCAATCAGCCCCAGCATTTT
TRBJ2-1 TRBD2 NA TRBV15 CATARAGGPHEQFF TGTGCCACCGCTCGAGCGGGAGGGCCCCATGAGCAGTTCTTC
TRBJ2-5 TRBD2 NA TRBV4-3 CASSQGKGRGETQYF TGCGCCAGCAGCCAAGGGAAAGGGCGGGGGGAGACCCAGTACTTC
TRBJ2-7 NA NA TRBV5-1 CASSLASSSYEQYF TGCGCCAGCAGCTTGGCATCTAGCAGCTACGAGCAGTACTTC
TRBJ2-5 NA NA TRBV19 CASSPSRATQETQYF TGTGCCAGTAGCCCGTCCCGGGCCACCCAAGAGACCCAGTACTTC
TRBJ1-1 NA few TRBV11-2 CASSPSGADTWGAFF TGTGCCAGCAGCCCTTCAGGCGCAGACACTTGGGGAGCTTTCTTT
TRBJ2-1 NA NA TRBV9 CASSVEGGALGEQFF TGTGCCAGCAGCGTAGAAGGAGGGGCCCTCGGTGAGCAGTTCTTC
TRBJ1-2 TRBD1 few TRBV29-1 CSVHIPGQGLYGYTF TGCAGCGTTCACATTCCGGGACAGGGCCTCTATGGCTACACCTTC
TRBJ2-2 TRBD2 NA TRBV28 CASSSPSGSFAGELFF TGTGCCAGCAGTTCGCCTAGCGGGAGTTTCGCCGGGGAGCTGTTTTTT
TRBJ1-1 NA NA TRBV30 CAWEPRGNTEAFF TGTGCCTGGGAGCCCCGAGGGAACACTGAAGCTTTCTTT
TRBJ1-6 NA NA TRBV28 CASSPNAWVNNSPLHF TGTGCCAGCAGTCCCAACGCCTGGGTCAATAATTCACCCCTCCACTTT
TRBJ2-7 NA NA TRBV5-5 CASSLGVRVTYEQYF TGTGCCAGCAGCTTGGGGGTCAGGGTAACCTACGAGCAGTACTTC
TRBJ1-5 NA NA TRBV18 CASSQLSGSNQPQHF TGTGCCAGCTCACAACTGTCAGGTAGCAATCAGCCCCAGCATTTT
TRBJ2-1 NA NA TRBV28 CASTLPGASSYNEQFF TGTGCCAGCACCCTCCCGGGCGCGAGCTCCTACAATGAGCAGTTCTTC
TRBJ2-5 NA NA TRBV7-2 CASSLVVETQYF TGTGCCAGCAGCTTAGTGGTTGAGACCCAGTACTTC
TRBJ2-1 NA NA TRBV27 CASSWGAGRRSYNEQFF TGTGCCAGCAGTTGGGGTGCCGGGCGCCGCTCCTACAATGAGCAGTTCTTC
TRBJ1-3 NA NA TRBV7-2 CASSLDRTSGNTIYF TGTGCCAGCAGCTTAGATCGGACCTCGGGAAACACCATATATTTT
TRBJ1-5 NA NA TRBV7-9 CASSPDSNQPQHF TGTGCCAGCAGCCCGGACAGCAATCAGCCCCAGCATTTT
TRBJ2-7 TRBD1 NA TRBV7-2 CASSQTGDSYEQYF TGTGCCAGCAGCCAAACAGGGGACTCCTACGAGCAGTACTTC
TRBJ2-1 NA NA TRBV30 CAWSVLSGIDEQFF TGTGCCTGGAGTGTACTAAGCGGAATAGATGAGCAGTTCTTC
TRBJ2-1 TRBD1 NA TRBV5-1 CASSPDGTVETQFF TGCGCCAGCAGCCCCGACGGGACAGTCGAAACGCAGTTCTTC
TRBJ1-2 NA NA TRBV30 CAWSVGRNYGYTF TGTGCCTGGAGTGTGGGCAGAAACTATGGCTACACCTTC
TRBJ1-2 TRBD1 NA TRBV6-5 CASRRQGRRYTF TGTGCCAGCAGACGACAGGGCCGGCGCTACACCTTC
TRBJ2-3 TRBD2 NA TRBV4-2 CASSQRAGRGTDTQYF TGTGCCAGCAGCCAGCGAGCGGGACGGGGCACAGATACGCAGTATTTT
TRBJ2-2 NA NA TRBV6-1 CASSEATWGRRTRTGELFF TGTGCCAGCAGTGAAGCGACGTGGGGACGCCGAACTAGGACCGGGGAGCTGTTTTTT
TRBJ2-7 NA NA TRBV9 CASSVGVGPYEQYF TGTGCCAGCAGCGTAGGGGTCGGACCCTACGAGCAGTACTTC
TRBJ2-2 TRBD2 NA TRBV19 CASNSAGVTGELFF TGTGCCAGTAACTCTGCGGGAGTCACCGGGGAGCTGTTTTTT
TRBJ1-1 NA NA TRBV5-1 CASSSGATASLEAFF TGCGCCAGCAGCTCCGGCGCTACGGCGTCGCTTGAAGCTTTCTTT
TRBJ2-4 NA NA TRBV7-8 CASSPRAGTAKNIQYF TGTGCCAGCAGCCCGCGGGCCGGGACAGCCAAAAACATTCAGTACTTC
TRBJ1-6 TRBD1 NA TRBV7-2 CASSSPTSNRGDWGSPLHF TGTGCCAGCAGCTCACCGACGTCTAACAGGGGCGATTGGGGTTCACCCCTCCACTTT
TRBJ1-5 TRBD1 NA TRBV7-2 CASENRGRGRNQPQHF TGTGCCAGCGAAAACAGGGGGAGGGGGCGCAATCAGCCCCAGCATTTT
TRBJ2-7 NA once TRBV7-6 CASSLGKRYEQYF TGTGCCAGCAGCTTAGGGAAACGATACGAGCAGTACTTC
TRBJ2-5 TRBD2 NA TRBV9 CASSVGASGGRETQYF TGTGCCAGCAGCGTAGGGGCTAGCGGGGGCCGGGAGACCCAGTACTTC
TRBJ1-2 NA few TRBV20-1 CSAIRFSGYTF TGCAGTGCTATTCGGTTCTCTGGCTACACCTTC
TRBJ2-1 NA NA TRBV11-2 CASSPGRVANEQFF TGTGCCAGCAGCCCAGGGCGGGTAGCTAATGAGCAGTTCTTC
TRBJ2-1 TRBD2 NA TRBV7-7 CASSFGGGNEQFF TGTGCCAGCAGCTTCGGGGGAGGGAATGAGCAGTTCTTC